This TCR beta chain was profiled in a study of cytomegalovirus exposure and HLA in healthy donors. Study-level results: Most subjects' HLA-A and HLA-B alleles were reportedly predicted from TCR beta sequences.

In the PCR, 60 Vbeta and 13 Jbeta primers were used. Clones were read by immunoSEQ multiplex PCR, and TCRdb kept only the in-frame ones, dropping some. This sample yields fewer than 200,000 clones, of which about 85% are seen a single time; under 6% belongs to the top ten. With respect to this clone: Its antigen is undetermined.

V was pared by 6 bases and J by 9 bases, with 12 bases between. This CDR3 has 11 residues. Per germline, CDR1 SGHNT and CDR2 YYREEE (reference sequence). The chain joins TRBV5-4 to TRBJ1-2, with unresolved D. The sequencing sample was made of PBMCs. The TCR was taken from a woman aged 50 to 60 in good health and CMV-seropositive. The CDR3 loop is CASTAGGSYTF. The CDR3 DNA reads TGTGCCAGCACCGCGGGCGGGAGCTACACCTTC.